The 15 T cell receptor beta chains presented below share a single source sample, sequenced in a study of blood T cell repertoires in COVID-19. The assay was immunoSEQ multiplex PCR, and TCRdb's table has in-frame clones only and misses some. The table has roughly 100,000 clones, roughly 89% seen once. Sequencing was performed on peripheral blood. All receptors derive from a woman aged 80 or over with active COVID-19.

This clone showed up just a few times. The chain joins TRBV9 to TRBJ1-5; possibly TRBD1 for D (5 bases). With 6 bases removed from V and 5 bases from J, the gap between germline ends came to 18 bases. The CDR3 loop spans 15 amino acids. Looked up from germline, CDR1 is SGDLS and CDR2 is YYNGEE. Here the CDR3 DNA reads TGTGCCAGCACCATGGACGGGGGAGGCGATCAGCCCCAGCATTTT. It translates to CASTMDGGGDQPQHF.

The chain combines TRBV5-6 with TRBJ1-4, with D perhaps matching TRBD1 (6 bases). V shed 3 bases and J shed 5 bases, with 11 bases lying between them. Germline V gene lookup returns CDR1 SGHDT and CDR2 YYEEEE. The CDR3 extends over 14 amino acids. The CDR3 bases are TGTGCCAGCAGCTCGGACAGCGAAAATGAAAAACTGTTTTTT. Residues: CASSSDSENEKLFF.

The V and J genes are TRBV9 and TRBJ1-1, with TRBD1 as a possible D gene (6 bases). Germline V CDR1 and CDR2: SGDLS, YYNGEE. The CDR3 length is 14 residues. With 1 base removed from V and 5 bases from J, the gap between germline ends came to 12 bases. In DNA form, the CDR3 reads TGTGCCAGCAGCGTACAAGCAGGGGAAACTGAAGCTTTCTTT. Translated: CASSVQAGETEAFF.

The CDR3 here is CAISESAGLAGVHEQYF. The DNA for the CDR3 is TGTGCCATCAGTGAGTCGGCGGGACTAGCGGGAGTCCACGAGCAGTACTTC. The genes are TRBV10-3 and TRBJ2-7, with TRBD2 identical over 14 bases. Unmatched junction bases numbered 6, after V lost 0 bases and J lost 5 bases. The CDR3 has 17 amino acids. In germline, CDR1 is ENHRY, CDR2 SYGVKD.

The chain couples TRBV9 to TRBJ2-1; 7 positions agree with TRBD2. Germline assignment: CDR1 SGDLS and CDR2 YYNGEE. Trimming removed 3 bases from V and 0 bases from J; junction bases left unmatched: 6. This CDR3 is 16 amino acids long. DNA of the CDR3: TGTGCCAGCAGCGACGGAGGGAGGGACTCCTACAATGAGCAGTTCTTC. Its translation is CASSDGGRDSYNEQFF. Variable domain in full (rest from reference TRBV9 and TRBJ2-1): DSGVTQTPKHLITATGQRVTLRCSPRSGDLSVYWYQQSLDQGLQFLIQYYNGEERAKGNILERFSAQQFPDLHSELNLSSLELGDSALYFCASSDGGRDSYNEQFFGPGTRLTVL.

The chain recombines TRBV18 with TRBJ2-2; 9 positions match TRBD1. Trimming took 4 bases from V and 4 from J; bases not matched to a gene: 4. The CDR3 totals 15 residues. Germline CDR1 is KGHSH and CDR2 is LQKENI. Here the CDR3 reads CASSRTGDGTGELFF. The CDR3 coding sequence is TGTGCCAGCTCACGGACAGGGGACGGCACCGGGGAGCTGTTTTTT.

The chain combines TRBV28 with TRBJ2-7; a weak D match, TRBD2 (5 bases). From germline, CDR1 is MDHEN and CDR2 SYDVKM. Between the trimmed V and J ends, which lost 5 bases and 4 bases, there was a span of 21 bases. CDR3 length: 16 amino acids. The chain's CDR3 is CASSPPPVGVLYEQYF. In DNA form, the CDR3 reads TGTGCCAGCAGTCCACCCCCGGTGGGAGTTTTGTACGAGCAGTACTTC.

The chain links TRBV7-2 to TRBJ2-7; maybe TRBD2 (6 bases). CDR3 length: 14 amino acids. CDR1 SGHTA and CDR2 FQGNSA come from the germline V gene. The V end lost 1 base, the J end lost 5 bases, and 12 bases lay between the germline ends. The CDR3 DNA follows: TGTGCCAGCAGCTTAGACGGACTATTTGACGAGCAGTACTTC. This codes for CASSLDGLFDEQYF.

The chain couples TRBV5-1 to TRBJ2-7; possible D gene TRBD2, 7 bases. V lost 2 bases and J 1 base, leaving 16 bases between the germline ends. Germline V CDR1 and CDR2: SGHRS, YFSETQ. The CDR3 runs 16 residues. CDR3 bases: TGCGCCAGCAGCTTTTGGAGCGGGACACGTTCCTACGAGCAGTACTTC. Protein product: CASSFWSGTRSYEQYF.

The chain has TRBV7-3 and TRBJ2-7; 10 nucleotides match TRBD2. The V gene's germline CDR1 is SGHTA and CDR2 FQGTGA. Trimming at V came to 5 bases and at J to 4 bases, leaving 8 bases not matched to a gene. This CDR3 is built from 15 residues. Here the CDR3 DNA reads TGTGCCAGCAGCGTAGCAGCGGGAGGGTTGTACGAGCAGTACTTC. Its protein is CASSVAAGGLYEQYF.

The chain carries TRBV19 and TRBJ2-7; 8 bases map to TRBD2. The germline V gene encodes CDR1 LNHDA and CDR2 SQIVND (reference sequence). V dropped 2 bases and J dropped 3; count of bases not matched to a gene: 6. The CDR3 runs to 15 residues. The CDR3 DNA reads as TGTGCCAGTAGTATAATGGCTAGCGGGCGCTACGAGCAGTACTTC. Protein: CASSIMASGRYEQYF.

This chain joins TRBV19 and TRBJ2-7, with 9 bases matching TRBD2. Germline V gives CDR1 LNHDA, CDR2 SQIVND (reference sequence). The CDR3 runs 16 residues. V shed 5 bases, J shed 2 bases, and the junction held 10 bases outside the gene matches. The CDR3: CASSSDSGRGTYEQYF. The CDR3 nucleotides are TGTGCCAGTAGTTCTGATAGCGGGAGAGGTACCTACGAGCAGTACTTC.

This clone was counted a single time. The chain recombines TRBV28 with TRBJ2-7; 7 nucleotides align to TRBD1. The trim removed 7 bases at V and 4 bases at J, leaving 13 bases unmatched. Germline loops: CDR1 MDHEN, CDR2 SYDVKM. CDR3 length: 15 residues. In nucleotides, the CDR3 is TGTGCCAGCACCCCAGGGGGAAGATTAGGTTACGAGCAGTACTTC. It encodes CASTPGGRLGYEQYF.

The rearrangement links TRBV6-1 to TRBJ2-4; TRBD2 agrees at 14 bases. The CDR3 has 15 amino acids. After removal of 1 base from V and 8 bases from J, the junction contained 1 base not matched to a gene. Germline values: CDR1 MNHNS, CDR2 SASEGT. This CDR3 is CASSEGLAGGDIQYF. The CDR3 region has the DNA TGTGCCAGCAGTGAAGGACTAGCGGGGGGGGACATTCAGTACTTC.

The chain has TRBV2 and TRBJ1-2; D not resolved. The CDR3 is 12 amino acids. CDR1 is SNHLY, CDR2 FYNNEI, per germline. Trimming removed 6 bases at V and 10 bases at J, with 15 bases between. The CDR3 is CASRRNAENYTF. For the CDR3, the DNA is TGTGCCAGCAGGAGGAACGCCGAGAACTACACCTTC.